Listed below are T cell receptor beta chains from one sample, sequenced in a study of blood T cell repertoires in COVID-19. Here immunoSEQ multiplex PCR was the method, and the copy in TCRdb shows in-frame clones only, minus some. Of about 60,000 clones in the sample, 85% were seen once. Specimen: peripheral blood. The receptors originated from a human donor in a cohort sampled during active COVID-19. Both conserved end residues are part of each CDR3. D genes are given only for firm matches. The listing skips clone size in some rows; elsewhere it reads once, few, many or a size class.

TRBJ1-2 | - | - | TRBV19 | TGTGCCAGTAGTATAGGAGGACAGACTCCCTATGGCTACACCTTC | CASSIGGQTPYGYTF
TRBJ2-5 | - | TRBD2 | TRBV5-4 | TGTGCCAGCAGCTTGGTTGGGGGGGTAGGGCAAGAGACCCAGTACTTC | CASSLVGGVGQETQYF
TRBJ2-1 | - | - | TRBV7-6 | TGTGCCAGCAGCTTACCCCCTGACAATGAGCAGTTCTTC | CASSLPPDNEQFF
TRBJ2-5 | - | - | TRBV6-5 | TGTGCCAGCAGGGGTAGCGGACAAGAGACCCAGTACTTC | CASRGSGQETQYF
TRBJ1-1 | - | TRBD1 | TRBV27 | TGTGCCAGCAGTTTAGGGGCGACAGGGCTGGAAGCTTTCTTT | CASSLGATGLEAFF
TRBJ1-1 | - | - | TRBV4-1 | TGCGCCAGCAGCCAAGGACCCAACCAGGGCCCTGGCAGGACTTTCTTT | CASSQGPNQGPGRTFF
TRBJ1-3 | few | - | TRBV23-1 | TGCGCCAGCAGTCAAGAGGGGGTTGCTGGAAACACCATATATTTT | CASSQEGVAGNTIYF
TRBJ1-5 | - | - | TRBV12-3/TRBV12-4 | TGTGCCAGCAGCCCCGACAGGTCCAGGCCCCAGCATTTT | CASSPDRSRPQHF
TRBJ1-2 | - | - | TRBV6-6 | TGTGCCAGCAGTCCCCTCCGGACAGCATTGGGCTACACCTTC | CASSPLRTALGYTF
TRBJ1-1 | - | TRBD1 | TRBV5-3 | TGTGCCAGAAGCGGCGACAGGGGCCGAGCCACTGAAGCTTTCTTT | CARSGDRGRATEAFF